The 11 T cell receptor beta chains reported below all come from one sample, sequenced in a study of cytomegalovirus exposure and HLA in healthy donors. The PCR ran on 60 Vbeta and 13 Jbeta primers. Profiling relied on immunoSEQ multiplex PCR, and the TCRdb table lists in-frame clones only, not all of them. Here the sample spans 90,000 to 130,000 clones, over 60% being singletons. The sequencing input was PBMCs. These receptors came from a woman in her sixties in good health and CMV-seropositive.

This sequence joins TRBV27 and TRBJ2-5; tentative D call: TRBD2 (5 bases). CDR1 is MNHEY and CDR2 is SMNVEV in the germline V gene (reference sequence). This CDR3 is 14 amino acids long. Trimming took 2 bases from V and 2 from J, leaving 9 bases between them. CDR3 bases: TGTGCCAGCAGTTTAGTGGGAGCGCAAGAGACCCAGTACTTC. It encodes CASSLVGAQETQYF.

This clone was recorded only once. The rearrangement links TRBV15 to TRBJ2-7, with TRBD2 matching over 9 bases. The CDR3 covers 15 residues. Germline trimming cut 1 base from V and 7 bases from J; bases unmatched to any gene: 8. The germline V gene encodes CDR1 LNHNV and CDR2 YYDKDF (reference sequence). CDR3 in amino acids: CATSRAASGNYEQYF. For the CDR3, the DNA is TGTGCCACCAGCAGAGCGGCTAGCGGGAATTATGAGCAGTACTTC.

Points on this clone: Other DNA sequences of this sample code for an identical CDR3. The rearrangement uses TRBV18 and TRBJ2-7; a weak D match, TRBD2 (5 bases). This CDR3 has 14 amino acids. V lost 0 bases to trimming and J lost 3 bases, with 9 bases between them. The germline V gene has CDR1 KGHSH and CDR2 LQKENI. This CDR3 is CASSPPSGSYEQYF. The CDR3, as DNA: TGTGCCAGCTCACCACCTTCTGGGAGCTACGAGCAGTACTTC.

This chain joins TRBV10-3 and TRBJ2-7; 10 bases map to TRBD1. The V gene end was trimmed by 3 bases and the J gene end by 4 bases; junction bases not matched to a gene: 3. The CDR3 consists of 14 residues. Germline assignment: CDR1 ENHRY and CDR2 SYGVKD. CDR3 sequence reads: CAISDRTGGYEQYF. DNA of the CDR3: TGTGCCATCAGTGATAGGACAGGGGGTTACGAGCAGTACTTC.

The chain combines TRBV5-4 with TRBJ1-1; the D is unclear. Germline CDR1 reads SGHNT; CDR2 reads YYREEE (reference sequence). The V end was cut by 3 bases, the J end by 9 bases, with 21 bases between. The CDR3 has 15 residues. The CDR3 spells CASSSLAETSPKAFF. DNA of the CDR3: TGTGCCAGCAGCTCTTTAGCTGAGACCTCGCCAAAAGCTTTCTTT.

This clone was detected only once. The chain joins TRBV7-9 to TRBJ1-2; D gene uncertain. CDR1 and CDR2 from the germline V gene are SEHNR and FQNEAQ (reference sequence). With 1 base removed from V and 8 bases from J, the gap between germline ends came to 17 bases. The CDR3 extends over 15 amino acids. The CDR3: CASSLGGSAPGGYTF. The CDR3 nucleotides read TGTGCCAGCAGCTTAGGGGGTTCGGCTCCGGGGGGCTACACCTTC.

A single count supports this clone. The chain carries TRBV27 and TRBJ1-2; D is unresolved. The germline V gene encodes CDR1 MNHEY and CDR2 SMNVEV (reference sequence). Deletions cut 0 bases from V and 12 bases from J, with 17 bases between. This CDR3 comprises 14 residues. CDR3 amino acids: CASSLSSLLPINTF. The CDR3 DNA follows: TGTGCCAGCAGTTTATCCTCTCTACTGCCGATCAACACCTTC.

Only one count was recorded for this clone. The gene calls are TRBV27 and TRBJ2-7, with TRBD1 matching 7 bases. The CDR3 contains 15 residues. CDR1 is MNHEY and CDR2 is SMNVEV in the germline V gene (reference sequence). After removal of 4 bases from V and 3 bases from J, the junction contained 9 bases not matched to a gene. CDR3 coding DNA: TGTGCCAGCAGTTGGAGACAGGGCGGAATCTACGAGCAGTACTTC. Its protein is CASSWRQGGIYEQYF.

The V call is TRBV5-8, the J call TRBJ1-4, with TRBD1 identical over 7 bases. CDR3 size: 15 residues. After removal of 4 bases from V and 8 bases from J, the junction contained 11 bases not matched to a gene. Per germline, CDR1 SGHTS and CDR2 YDEGEE. CDR3 in DNA: TGTGCCAGCAGCCCGACAGGGTTGTGGAGCGAAAAACTGTTTTTT. Protein: CASSPTGLWSEKLFF.

The V and J genes are TRBV29-1 and TRBJ1-2, with a weak D call TRBD1 (5 bases). Between the trimmed V and J ends, which lost 3 bases and 6 bases, there was a span of 14 bases. The CDR3 is 13 amino acids. Germline CDR1 and CDR2: SQVTM and ANQGSEA. CDR3 amino acids: CSVEWGSINGYTF. Written as DNA, the CDR3 is TGCAGCGTTGAGTGGGGCTCGATTAATGGCTACACCTTC.

The V and J genes are TRBV5-1 and TRBJ1-2, with D hard to call. CDR3 length: 14 residues. Germline assignment: CDR1 SGHRS and CDR2 YFSETQ. With 4 bases removed from V and 2 bases from J, the gap between germline ends came to 12 bases. CDR3 loop: CASSEGTENYGYTF. The CDR3 coding sequence is TGCGCCAGCAGCGAAGGAACAGAAAACTATGGCTACACCTTC.